The 8 T cell receptor beta chains reported below all come from one sample, sequenced in a study of CD4 and CD8 cells across lung adenocarcinoma regions. TCRdb re-derived calls from the PCR reads in MiXCR, one entry per CDR3 protein. The sample shows over 15,000 distinct CDR3 sequences, 45% to 60% of them seen only once. Sequencing was performed on CD8+ T cells from the center of a lung tumor. These receptors were obtained from a female donor with lung adenocarcinoma. The CD4 and CD8 labels of this study may be unreliable.

To note about this clonotype: A read error may account for a junction end that differs from germline. This chain connects TRBV10-2 to TRBJ2-3; TRBD2 matches at 8 bases. Germline V gene data show CDR1 as WSHSY and CDR2 as SAAADI. This CDR3 region has 16 residues. The CDR3 DNA is TGCGCCAGCAGTGCGACGGGGGGGGGAGACAAAAATATGCAGTATTTC. It yields the protein CASSATGGGDKNMQYF.

This clonotype is medium-sized within its sample. The rearrangement joins TRBV6-1 to TRBJ2-5; D is perhaps TRBD1 or TRBD2 (5 bases each). The J call is uncertain, as TRBJ2-7 better fits the DNA end. This CDR3 contains 14 residues. In germline, CDR1 is MNHNS, CDR2 SASEGT. CDR3 nucleotides: TGTGCCAGCAGTGAATCGGGACGGGACTACGAGCAGTACTTC. It is translated as CASSESGRDYEQYF.

This clonotype has a handful of counts. The V call is TRBV6-4, the J call TRBJ1-5; a possible D gene is TRBD1 (6 bases). The germline V gene encodes CDR1 MRHNA and CDR2 SNTAGT. The CDR3 length is 16 residues. V was clipped by 3 bases and J by 2 bases, with 14 bases between them. As DNA, the CDR3 is TGTGCCAGCAGTGAAGGAGGACCAGGGGGCAATCAGCCCCAGCATTTT. This sequence encodes CASSEGGPGGNQPQHF.

The gene calls are TRBV6-1 and TRBJ2-1; tentative D call: TRBD2 (7 bases). This CDR3 spans 16 amino acids. The germline V and J ends were trimmed by 0 bases and 0 bases, with 9 bases remaining between them. Germline CDR1 MNHNS, CDR2 SASEGT. CDR3 bases: TGTGCCAGCAGTGAAGCGGGAGGGGGCTCCTACAATGAGCAGTTCTTC. Translated: CASSEAGGGSYNEQFF.

The rearrangement links TRBV12-3 or TRBV12-4 to TRBJ2-5, with D tentatively TRBD2 (7 bases). The CDR3 totals 18 residues. The ends were cut back, 8 bases at V and 11 bases at J, with 36 bases in the middle. CDR3 region: CASCRTGGGGRPQDTQYF. CDR3 sequence (DNA): TGTGCCAGCTGTCGGACGGGCGGCGGGGGCCGGCCCCAAGACACTCAGTACTTC.

The rearrangement uses TRBV27 and TRBJ2-1; D not certain. The closer fit of TRBJ2-7 to the DNA end suggests the J call may be wrong. The CDR3 contains 12 residues. CDR1 MNHEY and CDR2 SMNVEV come from the germline V gene (reference sequence). The CDR3 DNA follows: TGTGCCAGCAGAAAAATTGGTTACGAGCAGTACTTC. Translating gives CASRKIGYEQYF.

The chain links TRBV6-1 to TRBJ2-1; 7 bases are a match to TRBD1. Gene TRBJ2-5 matches the end of the DNA better, so the J call may be wrong. Germline V gene data show CDR1 as MNHNS and CDR2 as SASEGT. The CDR3 runs 14 residues. This CDR3 reads CASNRDSGAATQYF. The DNA for the CDR3 is TGTGCCAGCAACCGGGACAGTGGGGCAGCGACCCAGTACTTC.

This clonotype is deemed medium-sized. The chain recombines TRBV9 with TRBJ2-2, with 7 positions matching TRBD2. The germline gives CDR1 SGDLS, CDR2 YYNGEE. CDR3 length: 16 residues. The ends lost 2 bases at V and 5 bases at J; junction bases unmatched: 9. The CDR3 sequence: CASSVPSGVWTGELFF. CDR3 nucleotide sequence: TGTGCCAGCAGCGTCCCTAGCGGAGTGTGGACCGGGGAGCTGTTTTTT. The entire variable domain, with the rest obtained from reference TRBV9 and TRBJ2-2, is as follows: DSGVTQTPKHLITATGQRVTLRCSPRSGDLSVYWYQQSLDQGLQFLIQYYNGEERAKGNILERFSAQQFPDLHSELNLSSLELGDSALYFCASSVPSGVWTGELFFGEGSRLTVL.